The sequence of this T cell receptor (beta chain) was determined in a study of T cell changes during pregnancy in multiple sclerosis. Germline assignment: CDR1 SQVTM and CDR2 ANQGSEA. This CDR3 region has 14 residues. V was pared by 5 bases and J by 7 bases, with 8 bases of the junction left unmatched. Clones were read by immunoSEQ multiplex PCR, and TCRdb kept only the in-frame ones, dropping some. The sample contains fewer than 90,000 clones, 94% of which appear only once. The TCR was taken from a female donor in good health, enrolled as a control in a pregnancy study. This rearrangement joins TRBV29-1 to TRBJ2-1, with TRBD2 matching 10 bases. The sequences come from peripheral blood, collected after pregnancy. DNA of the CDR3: TGCAGCGTTAGTCGAGCGGGAGGGCCGAATGAGCAGTTCTTC. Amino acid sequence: CSVSRAGGPNEQFF.